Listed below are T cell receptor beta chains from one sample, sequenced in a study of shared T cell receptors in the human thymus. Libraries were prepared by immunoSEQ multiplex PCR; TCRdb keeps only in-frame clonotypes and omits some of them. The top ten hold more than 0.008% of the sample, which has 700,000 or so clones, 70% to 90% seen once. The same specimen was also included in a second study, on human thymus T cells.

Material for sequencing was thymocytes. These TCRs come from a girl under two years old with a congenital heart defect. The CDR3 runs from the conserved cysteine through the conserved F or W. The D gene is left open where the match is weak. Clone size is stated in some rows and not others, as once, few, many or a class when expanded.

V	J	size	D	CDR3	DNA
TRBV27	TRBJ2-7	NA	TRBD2	CASSSSGGFHYEQYF	TGTGCCAGCAGTTCCAGCGGGGGGTTCCACTACGAGCAGTACTTC
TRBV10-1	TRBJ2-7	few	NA	CASSESRGSLYEQYF	TGCGCCAGCAGTGAGTCTCGGGGATCCCTCTACGAGCAGTACTTC
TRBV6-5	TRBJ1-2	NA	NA	CASRTGARDYGYTF	TGTGCCAGCAGAACCGGAGCCAGGGACTATGGCTACACCTTC
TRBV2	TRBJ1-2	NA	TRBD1	CASSDDNRDRTDGYTF	TGTGCCAGCAGTGACGATAACCGGGACAGGACCGATGGCTACACCTTC
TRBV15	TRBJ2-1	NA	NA	CATSRDSCNEQFF	TGTGCCACCAGCAGAGATTCCTGCAATGAGCAGTTCTTC
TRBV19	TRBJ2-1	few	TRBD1	CATKVRTGPHEQFF	TGTGCCACCAAAGTAAGGACAGGGCCTCATGAGCAGTTCTTC
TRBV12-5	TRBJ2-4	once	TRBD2	CASAHGGVGGKNIQYF	TGTGCTAGTGCCCACGGGGGGGTGGGGGGCAAAAACATTCAGTACTTC
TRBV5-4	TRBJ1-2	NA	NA	CASSPGPRGYGYTF	TGTGCCAGCAGCCCGGGACCGCGGGGCTATGGCTACACCTTC
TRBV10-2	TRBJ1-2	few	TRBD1	CASRGGTGGRRYGYTF	TGCGCCAGCAGAGGAGGGACAGGGGGTAGGAGATATGGCTACACCTTC
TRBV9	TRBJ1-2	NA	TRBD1	CASSPRSGPGQLKYGYTF	TGTGCCAGCAGCCCCCGCTCCGGGCCGGGACAGCTAAAATATGGCTACACCTTC
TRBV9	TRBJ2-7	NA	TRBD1	CASSVRGPGQGIYEQYF	TGTGCCAGCAGCGTACGGGGCCCCGGACAGGGAATCTACGAGCAGTACTTC
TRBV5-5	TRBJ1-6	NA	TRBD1	CASSFKIWQGAHLGSPLHF	TGTGCCAGCAGCTTTAAAATTTGGCAGGGGGCGCATCTAGGTTCACCCCTCCACTTT
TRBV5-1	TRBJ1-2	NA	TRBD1	CASSSGQDRNYGYTF	TGCGCCAGCAGCTCGGGACAGGACCGTAACTATGGCTACACCTTC
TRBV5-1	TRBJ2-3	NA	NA	CASSSGGPTDTQYF	TGCGCCAGCAGCTCGGGGGGCCCCACAGATACGCAGTATTTT
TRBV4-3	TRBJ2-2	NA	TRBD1	CASSLKRQGSNTGELFF	TGCGCCAGCAGCCTTAAACGACAGGGCTCCAACACCGGGGAGCTGTTTTTT
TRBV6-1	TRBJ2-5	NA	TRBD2	CASSEWGEGPGRQETQYF	TGTGCCAGCAGTGAATGGGGGGAGGGCCCCGGGAGACAAGAGACCCAGTACTTC
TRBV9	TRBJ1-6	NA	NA	CASSVGTGEHNSPLHF	TGTGCCAGCAGCGTAGGGACCGGGGAACATAATTCCCCCCTCCACTTT
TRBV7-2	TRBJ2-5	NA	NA	CASSLEGVQETQYF	TGTGCCAGCAGCTTAGAGGGGGTACAAGAGACCCAGTACTTC
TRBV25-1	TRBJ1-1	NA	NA	CASSHRGSQGGSGTEAFF	TGTGCCAGCAGTCATAGGGGCTCTCAGGGAGGGTCGGGCACTGAAGCTTTCTTT
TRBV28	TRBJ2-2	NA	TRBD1	CASSPGQGDTGELFF	TGTGCCAGCAGCCCGGGACAGGGGGACACCGGGGAGCTGTTTTTT
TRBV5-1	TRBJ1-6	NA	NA	CASSSLDRYHSPLHF	TGCGCCAGCAGCTCCCTCGACAGATACCATTCACCCCTCCACTTT
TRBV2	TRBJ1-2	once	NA	CASSETRAGIYGYTF	TGTGCCAGCAGTGAAACCAGGGCAGGGATCTATGGCTACACCTTC
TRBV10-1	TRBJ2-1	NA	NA	CASSDERDYNEQFF	TGCGCCAGCAGTGACGAACGGGACTACAATGAGCAGTTCTTC
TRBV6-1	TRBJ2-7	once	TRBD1	CASSGHNRTGPSYSYEQYF	TGTGCCAGCAGTGGGCATAACCGGACAGGGCCAAGCTACTCCTACGAGCAGTACTTC
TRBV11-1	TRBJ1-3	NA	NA	CASSRGAGDSGNTIYF	TGTGCCAGCAGCCGAGGGGCGGGAGACTCTGGAAACACCATATATTTT
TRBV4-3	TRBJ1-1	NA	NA	CASSLKGGGAFF	TGCGCCAGCAGCCTAAAGGGGGGGGGAGCTTTCTTT
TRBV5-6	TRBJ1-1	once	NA	CASSLGSQAMNTEAFF	TGTGCCAGCAGCTTGGGATCGCAGGCGATGAACACTGAAGCTTTCTTT
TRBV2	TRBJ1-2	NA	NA	CASSEQRNYGYTF	TGTGCCAGCAGTGAACAGAGGAACTATGGCTACACCTTC
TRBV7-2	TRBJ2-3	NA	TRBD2	CASSPTDLKRGRTDTQYF	TGTGCCAGCAGCCCAACCGACCTCAAGCGGGGCCGCACAGATACGCAGTATTTT
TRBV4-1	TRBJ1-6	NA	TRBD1	CASSQVRGQQSRSPLHF	TGCGCCAGCAGCCAAGTAAGGGGACAGCAGTCACGGTCACCCCTCCACTTT
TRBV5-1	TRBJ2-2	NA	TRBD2	CASSLTPGTSGGQNTGELFF	TGCGCCAGCAGCTTAACCCCCGGGACTAGCGGGGGGCAGAACACCGGGGAGCTGTTTTTT
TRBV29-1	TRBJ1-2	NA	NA	CSVEDNGGDYGYTF	TGCAGCGTTGAAGATAACGGGGGAGACTATGGCTACACCTTC
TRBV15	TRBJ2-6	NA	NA	CATSRGRDTGANVLTF	TGTGCCACCAGCAGAGGTCGGGATACCGGGGCCAACGTCCTGACTTTC
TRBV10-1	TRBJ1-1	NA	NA	CARDGGEGGNTEAFF	TGCGCCAGGGATGGGGGGGAGGGGGGCAACACTGAAGCTTTCTTT
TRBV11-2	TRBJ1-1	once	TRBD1	CASSSGQGDTEAFF	TGTGCCAGCAGCTCGGGACAGGGGGACACTGAAGCTTTCTTT
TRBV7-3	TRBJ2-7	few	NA	CASSLSDQGHEFTGEQYF	TGTGCCAGCAGCTTATCGGATCAGGGACACGAATTCACGGGCGAGCAGTACTTC
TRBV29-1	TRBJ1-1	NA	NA	CSVERRTEAFF	TGCAGCGTTGAAAGGCGGACTGAAGCTTTCTTT
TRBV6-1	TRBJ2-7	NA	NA	CASSDLPLVQYF	TGTGCCAGCAGTGACCTCCCTCTAGTGCAGTACTTC
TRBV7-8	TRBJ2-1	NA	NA	CASSLGDNEQFF	TGTGCCAGCAGCTTAGGAGACAATGAGCAGTTCTTC
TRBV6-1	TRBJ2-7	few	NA	CASSEYLGRKDEQYF	TGTGCCAGCAGTGAATATTTGGGGCGAAAAGACGAGCAGTACTTC
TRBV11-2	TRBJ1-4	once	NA	CASSLVYTGTNEKLFF	TGTGCCAGCAGCTTAGTTTACACGGGTACTAATGAAAAACTGTTTTTT